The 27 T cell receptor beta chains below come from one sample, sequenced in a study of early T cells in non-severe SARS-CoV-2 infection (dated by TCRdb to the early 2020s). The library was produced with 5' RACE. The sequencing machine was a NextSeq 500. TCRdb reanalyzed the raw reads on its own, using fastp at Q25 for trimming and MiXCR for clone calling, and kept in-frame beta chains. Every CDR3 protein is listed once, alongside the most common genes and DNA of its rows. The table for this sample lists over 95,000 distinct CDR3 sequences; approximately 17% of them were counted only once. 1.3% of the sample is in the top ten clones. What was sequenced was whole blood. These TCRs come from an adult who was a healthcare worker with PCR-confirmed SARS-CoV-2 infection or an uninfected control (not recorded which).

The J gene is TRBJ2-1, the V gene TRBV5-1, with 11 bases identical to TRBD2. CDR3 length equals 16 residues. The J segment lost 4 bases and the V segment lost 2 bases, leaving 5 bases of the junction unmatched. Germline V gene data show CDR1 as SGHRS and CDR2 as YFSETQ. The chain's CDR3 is CASSFTGTSGYNEQFF. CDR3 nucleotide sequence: TGCGCCAGCAGCTTTACCGGGACTAGCGGATACAATGAGCAGTTCTTC.

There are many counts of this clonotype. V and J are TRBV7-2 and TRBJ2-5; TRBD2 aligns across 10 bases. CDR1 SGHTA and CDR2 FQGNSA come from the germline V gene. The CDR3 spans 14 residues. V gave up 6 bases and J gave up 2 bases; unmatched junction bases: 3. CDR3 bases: TGTGCCAGCAGTTCAGCGGGAGGGCAAGAGACCCAGTACTTC. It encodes CASSSAGGQETQYF.

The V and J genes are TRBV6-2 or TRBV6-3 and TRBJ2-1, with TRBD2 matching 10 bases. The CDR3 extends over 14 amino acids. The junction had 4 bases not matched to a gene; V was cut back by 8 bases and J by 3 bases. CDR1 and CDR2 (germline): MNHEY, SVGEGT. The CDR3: CASGGTSVYNEQFF. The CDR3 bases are TGTGCCAGCGGCGGGACTAGCGTCTACAATGAGCAGTTCTTC.

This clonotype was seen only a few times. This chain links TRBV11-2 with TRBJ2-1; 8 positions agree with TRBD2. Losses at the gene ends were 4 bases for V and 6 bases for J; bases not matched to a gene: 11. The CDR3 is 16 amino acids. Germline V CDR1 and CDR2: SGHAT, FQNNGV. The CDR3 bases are TGTGCCAGCAGCTCCTTCAGCGGGAGAAATGGCAATGAGCAGTTCTTC. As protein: CASSSFSGRNGNEQFF.

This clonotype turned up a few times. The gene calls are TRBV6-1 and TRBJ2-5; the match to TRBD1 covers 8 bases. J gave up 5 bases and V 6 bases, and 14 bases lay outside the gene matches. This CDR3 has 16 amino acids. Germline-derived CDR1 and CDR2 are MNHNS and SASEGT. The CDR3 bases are TGTGCCAGCAGCTCGGCAGGACAGGGAATCATGGAGACCCAGTACTTC. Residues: CASSSAGQGIMETQYF.

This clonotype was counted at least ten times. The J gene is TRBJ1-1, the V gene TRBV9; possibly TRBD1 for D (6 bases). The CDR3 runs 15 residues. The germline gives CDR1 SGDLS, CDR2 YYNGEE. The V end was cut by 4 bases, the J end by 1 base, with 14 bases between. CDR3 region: CASSPRGGANTEAFF. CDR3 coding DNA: TGTGCCAGCAGCCCCCGAGGGGGTGCGAACACTGAAGCTTTCTTT.

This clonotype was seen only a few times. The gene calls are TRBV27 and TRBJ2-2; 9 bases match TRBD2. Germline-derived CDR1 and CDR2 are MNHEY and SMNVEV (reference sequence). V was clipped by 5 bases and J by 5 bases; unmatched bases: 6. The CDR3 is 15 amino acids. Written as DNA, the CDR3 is TGTGCCAGCAGTCCCGGCGGGAGGGTGACCGGGGAGCTGTTTTTT. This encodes CASSPGGRVTGELFF.

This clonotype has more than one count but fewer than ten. The CDR3 bases are TGTGCCAGCAGTTACATCGAGGACGCGGGGTGCGAGCAGTACTTC. It translates to CASSYIEDAGCEQYF. The V call is TRBV6-7, the J call TRBJ2-7; D might be TRBD2 (6 bases). TRBV6-7 falls under the ORF class, with uncertain function. Trimming stripped 2 bases from V and 6 bases from J, with 17 bases between. CDR3 length equals 15 residues.

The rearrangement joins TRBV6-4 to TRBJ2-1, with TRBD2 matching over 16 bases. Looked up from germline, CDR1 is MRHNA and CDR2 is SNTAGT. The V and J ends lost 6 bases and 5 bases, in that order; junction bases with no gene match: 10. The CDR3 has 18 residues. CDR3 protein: CASSRRGLAGGKDNEQFF. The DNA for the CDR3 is TGTGCCAGCAGCCGACGGGGACTAGCGGGAGGGAAGGACAATGAGCAGTTCTTC.

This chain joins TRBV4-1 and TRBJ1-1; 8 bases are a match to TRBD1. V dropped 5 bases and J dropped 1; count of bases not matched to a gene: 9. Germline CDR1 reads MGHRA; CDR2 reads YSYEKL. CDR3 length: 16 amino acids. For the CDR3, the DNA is TGCGCCAGCAGCACTTGGACAGGGCAGGGGAACACTGAAGCTTTCTTT. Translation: CASSTWTGQGNTEAFF.

CDR3 in amino acids: CASKDRPENTGELFF. The CDR3, as DNA: TGTGCCAGCAAGGACAGACCAGAGAACACCGGGGAGCTGTTTTTT. This sequence joins TRBV2 and TRBJ2-2; D might be TRBD1 (6 bases). In germline, CDR1 is SNHLY, CDR2 FYNNEI. Between the trimmed V and J ends, which lost 7 bases and 1 base, there was a span of 13 bases. The CDR3 spans 15 residues.

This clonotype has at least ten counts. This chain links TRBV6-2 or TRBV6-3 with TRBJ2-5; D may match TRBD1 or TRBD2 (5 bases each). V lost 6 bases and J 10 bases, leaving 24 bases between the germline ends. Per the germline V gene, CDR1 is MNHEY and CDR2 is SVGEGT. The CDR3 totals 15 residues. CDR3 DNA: TGTGCCAGCAGCCTAACGGACTCAGGGTCAGGAGGCCAGTACTTC. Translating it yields CASSLTDSGSGGQYF.

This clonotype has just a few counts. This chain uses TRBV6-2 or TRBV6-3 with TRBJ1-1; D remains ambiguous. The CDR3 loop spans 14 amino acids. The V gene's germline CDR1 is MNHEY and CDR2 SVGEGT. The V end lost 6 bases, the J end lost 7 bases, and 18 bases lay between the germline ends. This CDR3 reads CASRSDGGPGEAFF. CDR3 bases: TGTGCCAGCAGGTCGGACGGAGGGCCCGGTGAAGCTTTCTTT.

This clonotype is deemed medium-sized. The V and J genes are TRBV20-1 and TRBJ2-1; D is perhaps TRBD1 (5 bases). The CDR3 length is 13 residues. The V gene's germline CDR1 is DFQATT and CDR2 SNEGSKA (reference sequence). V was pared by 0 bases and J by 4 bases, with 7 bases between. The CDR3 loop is CSARDREYNEQFF. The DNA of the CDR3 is TGCAGTGCTAGAGACAGGGAATACAATGAGCAGTTCTTC.

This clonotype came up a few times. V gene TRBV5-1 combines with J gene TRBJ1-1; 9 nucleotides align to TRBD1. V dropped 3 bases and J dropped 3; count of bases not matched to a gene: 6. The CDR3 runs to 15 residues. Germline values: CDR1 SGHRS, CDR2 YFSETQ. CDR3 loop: CASSSQGARDTEAFF. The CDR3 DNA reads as TGCGCCAGCAGCTCACAGGGGGCCAGGGACACTGAAGCTTTCTTT.

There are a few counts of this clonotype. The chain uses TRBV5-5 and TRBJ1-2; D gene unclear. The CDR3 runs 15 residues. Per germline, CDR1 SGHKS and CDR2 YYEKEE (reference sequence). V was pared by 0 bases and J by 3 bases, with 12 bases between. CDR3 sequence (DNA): TGTGCCAGCAGCTTGGTGGCAGTCCATTACTATGGCTACACCTTC. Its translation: CASSLVAVHYYGYTF.

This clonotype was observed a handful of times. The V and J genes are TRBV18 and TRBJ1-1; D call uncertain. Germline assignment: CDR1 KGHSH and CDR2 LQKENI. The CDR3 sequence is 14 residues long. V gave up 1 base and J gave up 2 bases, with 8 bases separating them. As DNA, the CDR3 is TGTGCCAGCTCACCACAGAGGGAAAACACTGAAGCTTTCTTT. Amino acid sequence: CASSPQRENTEAFF.

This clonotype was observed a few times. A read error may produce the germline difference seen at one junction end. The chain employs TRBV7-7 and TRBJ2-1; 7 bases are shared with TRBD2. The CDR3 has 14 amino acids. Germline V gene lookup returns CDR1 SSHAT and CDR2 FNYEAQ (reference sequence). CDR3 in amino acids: CASSLGGGNNEQFF. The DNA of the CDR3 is TGTGCTAGCAGCTTAGGCGGGGGAAACAATGAGCAGTTCTTC.

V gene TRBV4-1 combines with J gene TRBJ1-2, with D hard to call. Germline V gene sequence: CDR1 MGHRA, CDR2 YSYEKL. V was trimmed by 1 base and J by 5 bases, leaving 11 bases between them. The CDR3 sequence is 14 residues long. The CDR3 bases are TGCGCCAGCAGCCAAGGGACGGCCAGATATGGCTACACCTTC. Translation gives CASSQGTARYGYTF.

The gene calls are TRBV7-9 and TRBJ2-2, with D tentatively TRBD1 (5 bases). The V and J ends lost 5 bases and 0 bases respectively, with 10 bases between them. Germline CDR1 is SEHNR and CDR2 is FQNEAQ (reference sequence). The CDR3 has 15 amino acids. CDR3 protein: CASSRQLANTGELFF. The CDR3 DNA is TGTGCCAGCAGCCGACAGCTAGCGAACACCGGGGAGCTGTTTTTT. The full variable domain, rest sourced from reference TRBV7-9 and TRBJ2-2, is DTGVSQNPRHKITKRGQNVTFRCDPISEHNRLYWYRQTLGQGPEFLTYFQNEAQLEKSRLLSDRFSAERPKGSFSTLEIQRTEQGDSAMYLCASSRQLANTGELFFGEGSRLTVL.

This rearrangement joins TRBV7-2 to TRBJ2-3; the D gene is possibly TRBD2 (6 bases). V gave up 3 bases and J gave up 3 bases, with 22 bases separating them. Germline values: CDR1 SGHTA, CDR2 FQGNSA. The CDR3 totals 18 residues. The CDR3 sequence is CASSLDRPGIRGTDTQYF. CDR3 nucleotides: TGTGCCAGCAGCTTGGACCGGCCAGGTATCCGGGGGACAGATACGCAGTATTTT.

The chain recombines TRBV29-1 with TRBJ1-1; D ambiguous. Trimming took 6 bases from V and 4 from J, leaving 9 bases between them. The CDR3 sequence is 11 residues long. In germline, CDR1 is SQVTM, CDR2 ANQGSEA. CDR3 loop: CSVIFPTEAFF. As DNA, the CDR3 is TGCAGCGTGATCTTCCCCACTGAAGCTTTCTTT. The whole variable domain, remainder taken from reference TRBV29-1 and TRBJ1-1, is SAVISQKPSRDICQRGTSLTIQCQVDSQVTMMFWYRQQPGQSLTLIATANQGSEATYESGFVIDKFPISRPNLTFSTLTVSNMSPEDSSIYLCSVIFPTEAFFGQGTRLTVV.

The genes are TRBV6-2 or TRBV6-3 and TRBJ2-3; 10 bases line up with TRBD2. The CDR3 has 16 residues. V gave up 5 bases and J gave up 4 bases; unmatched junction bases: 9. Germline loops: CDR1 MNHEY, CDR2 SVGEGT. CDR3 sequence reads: CASSEWSSGSSDTQYF. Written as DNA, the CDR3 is TGTGCCAGCAGTGAGTGGTCTAGCGGGAGTTCAGATACGCAGTATTTT.

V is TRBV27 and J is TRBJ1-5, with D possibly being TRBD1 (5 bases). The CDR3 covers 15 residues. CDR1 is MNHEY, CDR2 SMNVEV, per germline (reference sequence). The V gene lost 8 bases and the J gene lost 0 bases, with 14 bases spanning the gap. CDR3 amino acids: CASANTGVSNQPQHF. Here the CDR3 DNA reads TGTGCCAGCGCAAATACAGGCGTTAGCAATCAGCCCCAGCATTTT.

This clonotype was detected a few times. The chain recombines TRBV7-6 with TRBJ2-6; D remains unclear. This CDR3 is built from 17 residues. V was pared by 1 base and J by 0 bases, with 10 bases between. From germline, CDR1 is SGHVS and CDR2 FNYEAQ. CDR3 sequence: CASSLDRGSSGANVLTF. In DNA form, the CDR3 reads TGTGCCAGCAGCTTAGATCGAGGTAGCTCTGGGGCCAACGTCCTGACTTTC.

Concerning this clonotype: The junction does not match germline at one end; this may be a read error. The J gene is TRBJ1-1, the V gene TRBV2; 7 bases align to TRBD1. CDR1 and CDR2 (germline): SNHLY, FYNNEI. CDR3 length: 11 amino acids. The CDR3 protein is CASCYAGQWVF. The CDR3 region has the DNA TGTGCCAGCTGTTACGCGGGACAGTGGGTTTTT.

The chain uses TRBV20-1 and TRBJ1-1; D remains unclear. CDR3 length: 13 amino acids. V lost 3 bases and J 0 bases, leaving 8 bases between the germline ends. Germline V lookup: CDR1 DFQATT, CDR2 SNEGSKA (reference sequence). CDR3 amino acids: CSARHILNTEAFF. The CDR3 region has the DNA TGCAGTGCTAGGCACATTCTGAACACTGAAGCTTTCTTT.